One and the same sample provided the 2 T cell receptor beta chains below, sequenced in a study of cytomegalovirus exposure and HLA in healthy donors. The PCR contained 60 Vbeta and 13 Jbeta primers. Method: immunoSEQ multiplex PCR; TCRdb's copy keeps in-frame clones and lacks some. Seen here are more than 85,000 clones, roughly 80% observed once, and the top ten hold 6.9%. Sequenced sample: PBMCs. Receptors originate from a man between 25 and 39 years old in good health and CMV-seropositive.

The V call is TRBV5-8, the J call TRBJ1-5; D unresolved. Trimming removed 1 base at V and 1 base at J, with 15 bases between. CDR3 length: 17 residues. Germline V CDR1 and CDR2: SGHTS, YDEGEE. The CDR3 coding sequence is TGTGCCAGCAGCTTGCTGCCGGACTCACCGAGCAATCAGCCCCAGCATTTT. Its protein product is CASSLLPDSPSNQPQHF.

As concerns this clone: This sample includes further DNA sequences coding for the same CDR3. The J gene is TRBJ1-5, the V gene TRBV30, with D hard to call. Germline CDR1 is GTSNPN and CDR2 is SVGIG (reference sequence). Trimming left V 0 bases short and J 4 bases short, with 7 bases between. The length of the CDR3 is 13 residues. In DNA form, the CDR3 reads TGTGCCTGGAGTGTAGCGGGGAATCAGCCCCAGCATTTT. It encodes CAWSVAGNQPQHF.